This is a list of T cell receptor beta chains from one sample in a study of T cells expressing NK-cell markers. TCRdb re-called the 5' RACE reads and shows each CDR3 protein once, DNA omitted. The sample has fewer than 400,000 distinct CDR3 sequences; the top ten hold over 4%. Sample: blood T cells: a sorted CD56 or NKG2C T cell subset, CD4+ or CD8+ T cells, or bulk PBMC T cells (not recorded which). These receptors were obtained from a man aged 18-75 years in good health. The CDR3 runs from the conserved cysteine through the conserved F or W.

j_call	v_call	cdr3_aa
TRBJ2-7	TRBV4-2	CASSPGEGASGGIEQYF
TRBJ1-4	TRBV12-3/TRBV12-4	CASSFRRDSEKLFF
TRBJ2-3	TRBV2	CASSDSETSEGTTDTQYF
TRBJ2-7	TRBV5-6	CASSLISRAHSYEQYF
TRBJ2-7	TRBV7-2	CASSKRTSGGSYEQYF
TRBJ2-1	TRBV12-3/TRBV12-4	CASSPPPLMNEQFF
TRBJ2-7	TRBV5-1	CASSSRGQKTYEQYF
TRBJ2-3	TRBV3-1	CASRRTSGGASTDTQYF
TRBJ2-3	TRBV12-3/TRBV12-4	CASSSSLRPAGEITDTQYF
TRBJ2-1	TRBV5-1	CASSLVGDRVNNEQFF
TRBJ2-3	TRBV18	CASSPKTSSADTQYF
TRBJ1-6	TRBV5-1	CASSFGSVSSYNSPLHF
TRBJ1-6	TRBV11-2	CASSLAAAWNSPLHF
TRBJ1-2	TRBV3-1	CASSPPSGVRGYGYTF
TRBJ1-5	TRBV12-3/TRBV12-4	CASSSRGLNQPQHF
TRBJ1-6	TRBV18	CASSPVTGAANSPLHF
TRBJ2-1	TRBV7-3	CASSPWGSSYNEQFF
TRBJ2-1	TRBV20-1	CSARRLDMTSYNEQFF
TRBJ1-2	TRBV11-2	CASSSQTGVVRSNYGYTF
TRBJ2-7	TRBV27	CASSFRQGHYEQYF
TRBJ1-2	TRBV12-3/TRBV12-4	CATRRTGHGYTF
TRBJ1-1	TRBV20-1	CSAPPRLWGTEAFF
TRBJ2-5	TRBV7-9	CASSYGTAQETQYF
TRBJ1-6	TRBV12-3/TRBV12-4	CASSFKAGAFYNSPLHF
TRBJ2-5	TRBV6-5	CASSYPGLETQYF
TRBJ2-3	TRBV5-1	CASSLGGPLTDTQYF
TRBJ1-1	TRBV29-1	CSGRQGWTEAFF
TRBJ2-1	TRBV15	CATSTDIYSYNEQFF
TRBJ1-5	TRBV12-3/TRBV12-4	CASSDSNSNQPQHF
TRBJ1-5	TRBV18	CASQEWTGRNQPQHF
TRBJ2-7	TRBV11-3	CASNPSKPSCEQYF
TRBJ1-5	TRBV30	CAWSRQENQPQHF
TRBJ2-2	TRBV5-1	CASSGGTSEFSVWELFF
TRBJ2-5	TRBV20-1	CSASLGRETQYF
TRBJ1-1	TRBV29-1	CSTRQGVSGAFF
TRBJ2-5	TRBV4-1	CASSQDGNRGPQETQYF
TRBJ2-5	TRBV7-8	CASSLASLSETQYF
TRBJ2-1	TRBV20-1	CSVGSGGAGNEQFF
TRBJ2-5	TRBV3-1	CASSQDPGLGAETQYF
TRBJ2-2	TRBV7-2	CASSRDRGSLNTGELFF
TRBJ2-6	TRBV5-1	CASSLQAGANVLTF
TRBJ1-5	TRBV20-1	CSGKQGAYQPQHF
TRBJ2-1	TRBV20-1	CSALTRTGGPYNEQFF
TRBJ2-7	TRBV20-1	CSATGTSGGAPYEQYF
TRBJ1-4	TRBV5-1	CASSSTGDEKLFF